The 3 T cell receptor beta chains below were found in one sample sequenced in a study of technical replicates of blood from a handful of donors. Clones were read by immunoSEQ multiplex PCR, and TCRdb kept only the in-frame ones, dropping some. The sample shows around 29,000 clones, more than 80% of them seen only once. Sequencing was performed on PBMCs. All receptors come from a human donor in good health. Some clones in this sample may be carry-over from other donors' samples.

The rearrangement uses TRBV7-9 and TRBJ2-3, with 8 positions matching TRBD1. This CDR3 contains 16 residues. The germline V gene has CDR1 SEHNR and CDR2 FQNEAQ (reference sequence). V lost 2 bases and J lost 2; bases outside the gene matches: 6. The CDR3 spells CASSLTGGRPTDTQYF. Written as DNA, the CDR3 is TGTGCCAGCAGCTTAACAGGGGGTAGGCCCACAGATACGCAGTATTTT.

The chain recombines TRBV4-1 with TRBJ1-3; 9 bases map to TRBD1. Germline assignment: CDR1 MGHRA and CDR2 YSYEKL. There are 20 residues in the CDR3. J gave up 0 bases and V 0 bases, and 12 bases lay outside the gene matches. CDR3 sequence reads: CASSQDGGVRDRASGNTIYF. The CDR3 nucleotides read TGCGCCAGCAGCCAAGATGGGGGTGTCCGGGACAGGGCCTCTGGAAACACCATATATTTT.

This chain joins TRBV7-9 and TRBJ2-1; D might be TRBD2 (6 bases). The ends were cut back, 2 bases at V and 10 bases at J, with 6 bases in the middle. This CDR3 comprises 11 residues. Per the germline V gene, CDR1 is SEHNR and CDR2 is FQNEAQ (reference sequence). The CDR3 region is CASSLSGEQFF. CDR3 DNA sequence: TGTGCCAGCAGCTTAAGCGGGGAGCAGTTCTTC.